This passage covers 12 T cell receptor beta chains from one sample sequenced in a study of blood T cell repertoires in COVID-19. Assay used: immunoSEQ multiplex PCR; TCRdb lists only in-frame clones, some missing. The sample carries 84,000 or so clones, 70% to 90% recorded once. The sample consisted of peripheral blood. The receptors derive from a human donor in a cohort sampled during active COVID-19.

A single count supports this clone. The chain is built from TRBV9 and TRBJ2-1; no clear D gene. V lost 0 bases and J 13 bases, leaving 8 bases between the germline ends. The CDR3 consists of 11 residues. Germline V gene sequence: CDR1 SGDLS, CDR2 YYNGEE. The CDR3 sequence: CASSVESIQFF. The CDR3 DNA is TGTGCCAGCAGCGTAGAGTCTATCCAGTTCTTC.

V gene TRBV7-2 combines with J gene TRBJ2-2, with unresolved D. There are 14 residues in the CDR3. Germline assignment: CDR1 SGHTA and CDR2 FQGNSA. The V and J ends lost 5 bases and 6 bases respectively, with 13 bases between them. CDR3 DNA sequence: TGTGCCAGCAGCCGGGTCGGAGTCTCCGGGGAGCTGTTTTTT. This gives the protein CASSRVGVSGELFF.

The gene calls are TRBV11-2 and TRBJ2-7, with D perhaps TRBD2 (5 bases). V was clipped by 5 bases and J by 3 bases, with 14 bases between them. CDR1 is SGHAT, CDR2 FQNNGV, per germline. This CDR3 is built from 14 residues. CDR3 nucleotide sequence: TGTGCCAGCAGCCCCCCTCCGGGGAGCTACGAGCAGTACTTC. Protein product: CASSPPPGSYEQYF. The whole variable domain, filled in from reference TRBV11-2 and TRBJ2-7, reads EAGVAQSPRYKIIEKRQSVAFWCNPISGHATLYWYQQILGQGPKLLIQFQNNGVVDDSQLPKDRFSAERLKGVDSTLKIQPAKLEDSAVYLCASSPPPGSYEQYFGPGTRLTVT.

The chain carries TRBV30 and TRBJ1-1; D might be TRBD1 (6 bases). CDR3 length: 14 residues. The germline V gene has CDR1 GTSNPN and CDR2 SVGIG (reference sequence). V was clipped by 3 bases and J by 4 bases, with 15 bases between them. The CDR3 DNA follows: TGTGCCTGGAGATACAGGGCGGGTGGCACTGAAGCTTTCTTT. As protein: CAWRYRAGGTEAFF.

The gene calls are TRBV7-9 and TRBJ1-3; D remains unclear. The ends were cut back, 1 base at V and 5 bases at J, with 6 bases in the middle. The CDR3 has 13 residues. Germline V lookup: CDR1 SEHNR, CDR2 FQNEAQ (reference sequence). The CDR3 protein is CASSLVARNTIYF. CDR3 nucleotides: TGTGCCAGCAGCTTAGTAGCCCGAAACACCATATATTTT.

The chain has TRBV5-1 and TRBJ2-7; weak D call: TRBD1 (6 bases). The CDR3 has 13 amino acids. Germline values: CDR1 SGHRS, CDR2 YFSETQ. Trimming shortened V by 1 base and J by 7 bases, and 12 bases separated the two germline ends. CDR3 in amino acids: CASSLTGHGEQYF. In DNA, the CDR3 is TGCGCCAGCAGCTTGACAGGGCATGGTGAGCAGTACTTC.

V gene TRBV3-1 (or the pseudogene TRBV3-2) combines with J gene TRBJ2-7, with 7 positions matching TRBD1. V shed 1 base and J 3 bases; nucleotides not matched to a gene: 6. The CDR3 totals 15 residues. Looked up from germline, CDR1 is LGHDT and CDR2 is YNNKEL (reference sequence). CDR3: CASSQGAGGFYEQYF. The CDR3 DNA follows: TGTGCCAGCAGCCAAGGGGCAGGGGGTTTCTACGAGCAGTACTTC.

The chain uses TRBV5-4 and TRBJ1-3, with 7 bases lining up with TRBD1. The junction had 7 bases not matched to a gene; V was cut back by 4 bases and J by 0 bases. The germline V gene encodes CDR1 SGHNT and CDR2 YYREEE (reference sequence). CDR3 size: 16 residues. The CDR3 region has the DNA TGTGCCAGCAGCCTCCGGGACAGCACCTCTGGAAACACCATATATTTT. Its protein product is CASSLRDSTSGNTIYF.

This clone appeared once. The junction shows a germline mismatch at one end, possibly a read error. This rearrangement joins TRBV6-5 to TRBJ1-5; a weak D match, TRBD1 (5 bases). Germline values: CDR1 MNHEY, CDR2 SVGAGI. The CDR3 totals 14 residues. DNA of the CDR3: TGTGCCAGCAGTGACTCGGGCGGGGGTCAGCCCCAGCATTTT. This encodes CASSDSGGGQPQHF.

J is TRBJ2-1 and V is TRBV7-3; TRBD1 aligns across 7 bases. Germline CDR1 reads SGHTA; CDR2 reads FQGTGA. The V gene end was trimmed by 5 bases and the J gene end by 15 bases; junction bases not matched to a gene: 7. This CDR3 comprises 11 residues. CDR3 protein: CASSLQGPGFF. For the CDR3, the DNA is TGTGCCAGCAGCCTACAGGGGCCGGGGTTCTTC.

CDR3 sequence (DNA): TGTGCCAGCAGAGCTTACAGGACCTTCTCCTACAATGAGCAGTTCTTC. It specifies CASRAYRTFSYNEQFF. The chain couples TRBV27 to TRBJ2-1, with D perhaps TRBD1 (5 bases). CDR3 length equals 16 residues. Germline CDR1 MNHEY, CDR2 SMNVEV (reference sequence). The V end was cut by 6 bases, the J end by 0 bases, with 15 bases between.

The CDR3 loop is CASSPPVTGELFF. As DNA, the CDR3 is TGTGCCAGCTCACCACCCGTCACCGGGGAGCTGTTTTTT. V and J are TRBV18 and TRBJ2-2; D call uncertain. CDR3 size: 13 residues. Germline V gene data show CDR1 as KGHSH and CDR2 as LQKENI. The germline V and J ends were trimmed by 0 bases and 4 bases, with 3 bases remaining between them.